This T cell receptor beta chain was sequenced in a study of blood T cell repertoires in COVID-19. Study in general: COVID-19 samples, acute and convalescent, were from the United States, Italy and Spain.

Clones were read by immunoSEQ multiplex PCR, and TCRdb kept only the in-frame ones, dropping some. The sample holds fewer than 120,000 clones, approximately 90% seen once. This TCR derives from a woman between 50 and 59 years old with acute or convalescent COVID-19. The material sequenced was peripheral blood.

The CDR3 protein is CSVIKGGGGEQFF. The CDR3 region has the DNA TGCAGCGTTATCAAGGGAGGGGGGGGTGAGCAGTTCTTC. The gene calls are TRBV29-1 and TRBJ2-1, with a weak D call TRBD2 (7 bases). Germline V CDR1 and CDR2: SQVTM, ANQGSEA. The CDR3 sequence is 13 residues long. V was pared by 5 bases and J by 9 bases, with 17 bases between.